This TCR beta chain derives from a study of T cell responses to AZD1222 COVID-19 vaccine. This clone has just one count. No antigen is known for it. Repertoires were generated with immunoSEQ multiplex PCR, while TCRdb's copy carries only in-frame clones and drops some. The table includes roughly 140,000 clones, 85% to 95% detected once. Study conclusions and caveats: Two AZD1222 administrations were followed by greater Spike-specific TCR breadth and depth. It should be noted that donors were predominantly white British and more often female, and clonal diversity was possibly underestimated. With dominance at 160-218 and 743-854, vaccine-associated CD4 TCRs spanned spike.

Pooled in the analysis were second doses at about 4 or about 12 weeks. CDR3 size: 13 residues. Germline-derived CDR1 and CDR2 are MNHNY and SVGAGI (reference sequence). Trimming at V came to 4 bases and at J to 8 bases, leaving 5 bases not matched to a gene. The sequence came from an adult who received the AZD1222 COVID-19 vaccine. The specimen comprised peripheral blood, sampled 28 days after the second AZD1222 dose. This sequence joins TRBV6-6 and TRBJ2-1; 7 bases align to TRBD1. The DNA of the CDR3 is TGTGCCAGCAGTTGGGGACAGAGGGATGAGCAGTTCTTC. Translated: CASSWGQRDEQFF.